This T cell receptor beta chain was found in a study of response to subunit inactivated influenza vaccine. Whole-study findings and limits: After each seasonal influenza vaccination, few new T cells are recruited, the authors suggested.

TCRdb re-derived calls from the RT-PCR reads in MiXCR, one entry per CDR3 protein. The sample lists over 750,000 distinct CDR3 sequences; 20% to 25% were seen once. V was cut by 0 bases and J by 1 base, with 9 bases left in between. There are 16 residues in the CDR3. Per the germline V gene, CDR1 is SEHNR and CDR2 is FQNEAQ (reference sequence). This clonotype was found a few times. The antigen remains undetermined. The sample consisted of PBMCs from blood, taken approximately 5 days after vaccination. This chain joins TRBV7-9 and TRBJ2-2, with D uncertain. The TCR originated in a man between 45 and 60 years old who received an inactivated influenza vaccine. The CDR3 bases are TGTGCCAGCAGCTTAGCGAATGGCGGGAACACCGGGGAGCTGTTTTTT. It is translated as CASSLANGGNTGELFF.